This is a list of T cell receptor beta chains from one sample in a study of shared clonotypes between healthy human individuals. Profiled with immunoSEQ multiplex PCR; TCRdb holds only in-frame clones, not every one. The data contain about a million clones, less than 85% of them seen just once; the ten biggest clones take up approximately 1.5%. Sequenced material: memory CD4+ T cells sorted from blood. Every receptor here comes from a man younger than 35 in good health. The CDR3 runs from the conserved cysteine through the conserved F or W. D genes are given only for firm matches. Clone size appears in some rows only: once, few, many, or a class for an expanded clone.

CDR3nt: TGTGCCAGCTCACCCGAGTCCGGGCTGGGTGAAAAACTGTTTTTT
CDR3aa: CASSPESGLGEKLFF
j_gene: TRBJ1-4
v_gene: TRBV18
d_gene: -
abundance: -

CDR3nt: TGTGCCAGCAGCTTAGAGGGAAACCGCATGAACACTGAAGCTTTCTTT
CDR3aa: CASSLEGNRMNTEAFF
j_gene: TRBJ1-1
v_gene: TRBV7-6
d_gene: -
abundance: -

CDR3nt: TGTGCCAGCTCACAGGGGACTAGCGGAAACGAGCAGTACTTC
CDR3aa: CASSQGTSGNEQYF
j_gene: TRBJ2-7
v_gene: TRBV18
d_gene: TRBD2
abundance: -

CDR3nt: TGTGCCAGCAGTTCCAGGGGGGAGCAGTACTTC
CDR3aa: CASSSRGEQYF
j_gene: TRBJ2-7
v_gene: TRBV2
d_gene: TRBD1
abundance: -

CDR3nt: TGTGCCAGCAGCCGAGACGACAGGGGAAAGCAGTACTTC
CDR3aa: CASSRDDRGKQYF
j_gene: TRBJ2-7
v_gene: TRBV7-9
d_gene: TRBD1
abundance: -

CDR3nt: TGCGCCAGCAGCTTAGGAGGGCTAGGGGAAAAACTGTTTTTT
CDR3aa: CASSLGGLGEKLFF
j_gene: TRBJ1-4
v_gene: TRBV5-1
d_gene: -
abundance: -

CDR3nt: TGTGCCAGCAGCCAACGACAGGTCAACACCGGGGAGCTGTTTTTT
CDR3aa: CASSQRQVNTGELFF
j_gene: TRBJ2-2
v_gene: TRBV14
d_gene: -
abundance: -

CDR3nt: TGTGCCAGCTCACCTCGGCTAGCGGGAGCAAGTGAGCAGTTCTTC
CDR3aa: CASSPRLAGASEQFF
j_gene: TRBJ2-1
v_gene: TRBV18
d_gene: TRBD2
abundance: -

CDR3nt: TGTGCCAGCAGAGGGGGCTCCGGGACAGCGTATGGCTACACCTTC
CDR3aa: CASRGGSGTAYGYTF
j_gene: TRBJ1-2
v_gene: TRBV28
d_gene: TRBD1
abundance: -

CDR3nt: TGCGCCAGCAGTCATCCCAGGAAAGGGGACACTGAAGCTTTCTTT
CDR3aa: CASSHPRKGDTEAFF
j_gene: TRBJ1-1
v_gene: TRBV5-1
d_gene: -
abundance: -

CDR3nt: TGTGCCAGCAGCCAAACAGGGTTCAATTCACCCCTCCACTTT
CDR3aa: CASSQTGFNSPLHF
j_gene: TRBJ1-6
v_gene: TRBV6-1
d_gene: -
abundance: -

CDR3nt: TGTGCCAGCAGATCACTTGGGGCCAACGTCCTGACTTTC
CDR3aa: CASRSLGANVLTF
j_gene: TRBJ2-6
v_gene: TRBV6-6
d_gene: -
abundance: -

CDR3nt: TGTGCCAGCAGCGTCGTTAGCACGGGCGAGCAGTACTTC
CDR3aa: CASSVVSTGEQYF
j_gene: TRBJ2-7
v_gene: TRBV9
d_gene: -
abundance: -

CDR3nt: TGTGCCAGCAGTTCCGGGACGGACTATGGCTACACCTTC
CDR3aa: CASSSGTDYGYTF
j_gene: TRBJ1-2
v_gene: TRBV28
d_gene: -
abundance: -

CDR3nt: TGTGCCTGCCGGAGCCAGACGGGGGGGAGTTACTATGGCTACACCTTC
CDR3aa: CACRSQTGGSYYGYTF
j_gene: TRBJ1-2
v_gene: TRBV30
d_gene: -
abundance: -

CDR3nt: TGTGCCAGCAGTTCCGAGACAGGGCAAGAGACCCAGTACTTC
CDR3aa: CASSSETGQETQYF
j_gene: TRBJ2-5
v_gene: TRBV6-6
d_gene: TRBD1
abundance: -

CDR3nt: TGTGCCAGCAGAAGGGGTGAAAAACTGTTTTTT
CDR3aa: CASRRGEKLFF
j_gene: TRBJ1-4
v_gene: TRBV6-5
d_gene: -
abundance: few

CDR3nt: TGTGCCAGCAGTTTAGCGCGGGGCGTGCAGTACTTC
CDR3aa: CASSLARGVQYF
j_gene: TRBJ2-7
v_gene: TRBV28
d_gene: -
abundance: -

CDR3nt: TGTGCCAGCAGCTTAAACAGGGGAAGCTATGGCTACACCTTC
CDR3aa: CASSLNRGSYGYTF
j_gene: TRBJ1-2
v_gene: TRBV7-2
d_gene: TRBD1
abundance: -

CDR3nt: TGTGCCAGTAGTAGAGGGGGGACCACCTACGAGCAGTACTTC
CDR3aa: CASSRGGTTYEQYF
j_gene: TRBJ2-7
v_gene: TRBV19
d_gene: -
abundance: few

CDR3nt: TGCGCCAGCAGCCTGACAGGGGCCCAAGAGACCCAGTACTTC
CDR3aa: CASSLTGAQETQYF
j_gene: TRBJ2-5
v_gene: TRBV5-1
d_gene: TRBD1
abundance: -

CDR3nt: TGTGCCAGCAGCTTCCTAGCGGGAGGGCCTACCGGGGAGCTGTTTTTT
CDR3aa: CASSFLAGGPTGELFF
j_gene: TRBJ2-2
v_gene: TRBV11-3
d_gene: TRBD2
abundance: -

CDR3nt: TGTGCCAGCAGCACGACCGTAGGAAATGAAAAACTGTTTTTT
CDR3aa: CASSTTVGNEKLFF
j_gene: TRBJ1-4
v_gene: TRBV7-9
d_gene: -
abundance: -

CDR3nt: TGTGCCAGCTACTTACCTAGACCCGGAGGTGCCGGGGAGCTGTTTTTT
CDR3aa: CASYLPRPGGAGELFF
j_gene: TRBJ2-2
v_gene: TRBV18
d_gene: -
abundance: -

CDR3nt: TGTGCCAGCTCACCAAGTCAAGTAGGGGGTACCGGAAACACCATATATTTT
CDR3aa: CASSPSQVGGTGNTIYF
j_gene: TRBJ1-3
v_gene: TRBV18
d_gene: -
abundance: -

CDR3nt: TGTGCCAGCTCGCCGACTAGCGGCTCCTACGAGCAGTACTTC
CDR3aa: CASSPTSGSYEQYF
j_gene: TRBJ2-7
v_gene: TRBV18
d_gene: TRBD2
abundance: -

CDR3nt: TGTGCCAGCAGCATCAATATGGACCCGGGGAAGGCTTTCTTT
CDR3aa: CASSINMDPGKAFF
j_gene: TRBJ1-1
v_gene: TRBV2
d_gene: -
abundance: -

CDR3nt: TGCGCCAGCAGGGATGGACATACAATGCAGCAGTTCTTC
CDR3aa: CASRDGHTMQQFF
j_gene: TRBJ2-1
v_gene: TRBV10-2
d_gene: -
abundance: once

CDR3nt: TGTGCCAGCAGTGACCCTATCTCCTACGAGCAGTACTTC
CDR3aa: CASSDPISYEQYF
j_gene: TRBJ2-7
v_gene: TRBV25-1
d_gene: -
abundance: few

CDR3nt: TGTGCCAGCAGCCCACGACGGGGGGGGCGCTTAAGGTACGAGCAGTACTTC
CDR3aa: CASSPRRGGRLRYEQYF
j_gene: TRBJ2-7
v_gene: TRBV7-8
d_gene: TRBD2
abundance: -

CDR3nt: TGTGCCAGCAGCCAAACGGGACGCCAGGGCTACAAAGCAGATACGCAGTATTTT
CDR3aa: CASSQTGRQGYKADTQYF
j_gene: TRBJ2-3
v_gene: TRBV7-2
d_gene: -
abundance: -

CDR3nt: TGTGCCAGTAGTCCCCCGATGAGCTCCAACACTGAAGCTTTCTTT
CDR3aa: CASSPPMSSNTEAFF
j_gene: TRBJ1-1
v_gene: TRBV19
d_gene: -
abundance: -

CDR3nt: TGTGCCAGCAGCGACCGGGACTCCCCGATTACAGATACGCAGTATTTT
CDR3aa: CASSDRDSPITDTQYF
j_gene: TRBJ2-3
v_gene: TRBV21-1
d_gene: -
abundance: once

CDR3nt: TGTGCCAGTAGCGGCAGGAACACCGGGGAGCTGTTTTTT
CDR3aa: CASSGRNTGELFF
j_gene: TRBJ2-2
v_gene: TRBV19
d_gene: -
abundance: -

CDR3nt: TGTGCCAGCTCACTTGAACAGGGGGCTGGAAACACCATATATTTT
CDR3aa: CASSLEQGAGNTIYF
j_gene: TRBJ1-3
v_gene: TRBV18
d_gene: TRBD1
abundance: -

CDR3nt: TGTGCCAGCAGCTTGTTAGCGGGTGGAAGGGAGACCCAGTACTTC
CDR3aa: CASSLLAGGRETQYF
j_gene: TRBJ2-5
v_gene: TRBV5-4
d_gene: TRBD2
abundance: few

CDR3nt: TGTGCCAGCTCACCACCGATCTGGACTCGGGGCAATGAGCAGTTCTTC
CDR3aa: CASSPPIWTRGNEQFF
j_gene: TRBJ2-1
v_gene: TRBV18
d_gene: -
abundance: -

CDR3nt: TGTGCCAGCAGTCGCGGGGAATCCACGCAGTATTTT
CDR3aa: CASSRGESTQYF
j_gene: TRBJ2-3
v_gene: TRBV6-5
d_gene: -
abundance: -

CDR3nt: TGCGCCAGCAGCTTGGACTCGGGGGGCCAGGAGACCCAGTACTTC
CDR3aa: CASSLDSGGQETQYF
j_gene: TRBJ2-5
v_gene: TRBV5-1
d_gene: -
abundance: -

CDR3nt: TGTGCCAGCAGCTTCCGGACGGCGGGGCAAGAGACCCAGTACTTC
CDR3aa: CASSFRTAGQETQYF
j_gene: TRBJ2-5
v_gene: TRBV5-4
d_gene: -
abundance: -

CDR3nt: TGTGCCAGCAGTTATCAGACTAGCGTTTTAGGCTTTCACACCGGGGAGCTGTTTTTT
CDR3aa: CASSYQTSVLGFHTGELFF
j_gene: TRBJ2-2
v_gene: TRBV7-2
d_gene: TRBD2
abundance: -

CDR3nt: TGTGCCAGCTCATCGCAGGGGGCGGAGGAGTACTTC
CDR3aa: CASSSQGAEEYF
j_gene: TRBJ2-7
v_gene: TRBV18
d_gene: TRBD1
abundance: -

CDR3nt: TGTGCCAGCAGCTCCTACACTAGCGTAGAGCAGTTCTTC
CDR3aa: CASSSYTSVEQFF
j_gene: TRBJ2-1
v_gene: TRBV7-2
d_gene: TRBD2
abundance: -

CDR3nt: TGTGCCAGCAGCTTAGCAAAAACCCGGGGAAACACCATATATTTT
CDR3aa: CASSLAKTRGNTIYF
j_gene: TRBJ1-3
v_gene: TRBV7-8
d_gene: -
abundance: -

CDR3nt: TGTGCCAGCAGTTCGGACAGGGGACTTCGGAACACTGAAGCTTTCTTT
CDR3aa: CASSSDRGLRNTEAFF
j_gene: TRBJ1-1
v_gene: TRBV2
d_gene: TRBD1
abundance: -

CDR3nt: TGTGCCAGCAGCGTAGGGGTTAGCTCTGGAAACACCATATATTTT
CDR3aa: CASSVGVSSGNTIYF
j_gene: TRBJ1-3
v_gene: TRBV9
d_gene: -
abundance: few

CDR3nt: TGTGCCTGGATCCCATACGGACCCCTCCACTTT
CDR3aa: CAWIPYGPLHF
j_gene: TRBJ1-6
v_gene: TRBV30
d_gene: -
abundance: -

CDR3nt: TGTGCCAGCAGCGCGGACAGTTACTCTGGAAACACCATATATTTT
CDR3aa: CASSADSYSGNTIYF
j_gene: TRBJ1-3
v_gene: TRBV11-3
d_gene: -
abundance: -

CDR3nt: TGTGCCAGCGGCCTCGGGAGCGGGAGGGCCTTCACCGGGGAGCTGTTTTTT
CDR3aa: CASGLGSGRAFTGELFF
j_gene: TRBJ2-2
v_gene: TRBV9
d_gene: TRBD2
abundance: -

CDR3nt: TGTGCCACCATACGCGACGGGTCCAATCAGCCCCAGCATTTT
CDR3aa: CATIRDGSNQPQHF
j_gene: TRBJ1-5
v_gene: TRBV6-1
d_gene: -
abundance: once

CDR3nt: TGCGCCAGCAGTCAATCAGAAGGGTTAGAGGACTATGGCTACACCTTC
CDR3aa: CASSQSEGLEDYGYTF
j_gene: TRBJ1-2
v_gene: TRBV23-1
d_gene: -
abundance: once